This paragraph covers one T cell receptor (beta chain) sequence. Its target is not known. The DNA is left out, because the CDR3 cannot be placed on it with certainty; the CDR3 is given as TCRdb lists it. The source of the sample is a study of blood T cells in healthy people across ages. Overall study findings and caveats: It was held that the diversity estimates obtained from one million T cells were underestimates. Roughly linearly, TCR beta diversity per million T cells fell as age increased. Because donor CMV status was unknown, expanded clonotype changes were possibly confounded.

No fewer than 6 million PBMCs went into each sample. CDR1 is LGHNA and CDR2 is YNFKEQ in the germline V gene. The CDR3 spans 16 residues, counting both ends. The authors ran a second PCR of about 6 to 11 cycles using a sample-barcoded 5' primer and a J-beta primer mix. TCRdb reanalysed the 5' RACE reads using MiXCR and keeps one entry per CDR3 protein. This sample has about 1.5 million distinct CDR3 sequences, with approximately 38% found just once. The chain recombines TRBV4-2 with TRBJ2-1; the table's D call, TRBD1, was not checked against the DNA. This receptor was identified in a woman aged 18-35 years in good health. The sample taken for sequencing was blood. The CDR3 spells CASSQDFGGGALFKFF.